This T cell receptor (beta chain) was sequenced during a study of cytomegalovirus exposure and HLA in healthy donors. Of note for this clone: What it recognizes is unknown.

Findings and caveats of the study: One later analysis reportedly identified an Asian-associated ancestry cluster that showed fewer N-insertions than the roughly 620-donor mean.

Primers: 60 Vbeta forward and 13 Jbeta reverse. Assay: immunoSEQ multiplex PCR; the TCRdb copy retains only in-frame clones and omits some. The sample contains some 90,000 clones, around 77% of which appear only once. Germline CDR1 reads MNHNY; CDR2 reads SVGAGI (reference sequence). The length of the CDR3 is 12 residues. V was cut by 0 bases and J by 6 bases, with 2 bases left in between. V usage is TRBV6-6 and J usage is TRBJ2-2; D unclear. This clonotype originated in a man aged 25 to 40 in good health and CMV-seronegative. Sequenced: PBMCs. The CDR3 is CASSYSAGELFF. DNA for the CDR3: TGTGCCAGCAGTTACTCCGCCGGGGAGCTGTTTTTT.